This is a list of T cell receptor beta chains from one sample in a study of PD-1 blockade in classical Hodgkin lymphoma. Profiling relied on immunoSEQ multiplex PCR, and the TCRdb table lists in-frame clones only, not all of them. Of fewer than 25,000 clones listed, 88% are singletons. This specimen consisted of peripheral blood mononuclear cells (PBMCs), obtained before the fourth cycle of nivolumab. The receptors shown here come from a human donor with classical Hodgkin lymphoma. CDR3s include the opening cysteine and the closing phenylalanine or tryptophan. A D gene is named only where the DNA matches it firmly. Rows may omit the clone size; those that give it use once, few, many or a size class.

cdr3_nt | cdr3_aa | j_call | clone_size | v_call | d_call
TGTGCCAGCAGCATTCACAGGGTAGCCGGGGAGCTGTTTTTT | CASSIHRVAGELFF | TRBJ2-2 | NA | TRBV9 | NA
TGTGCCAGCAGCACAAGGACAGGGGGCGCGGATACGCAGTATTTT | CASSTRTGGADTQYF | TRBJ2-3 | NA | TRBV5-6 | TRBD1
TGTGCCAGCAGCTTAACAGATTTGAACACTGAAGCTTTCTTT | CASSLTDLNTEAFF | TRBJ1-1 | NA | TRBV7-9 | NA
TGTGCCATCAGTGAGCCCGGGACTACCTACAATGAGCAGTTCTTC | CAISEPGTTYNEQFF | TRBJ2-1 | NA | TRBV10-3 | TRBD2
TGTGCCAGCAGTCGCGGCCCGGGACAAGGGATTCGCAATGAGCAGTTCTTC | CASSRGPGQGIRNEQFF | TRBJ2-1 | NA | TRBV2 | NA
TGTGCCAGCAGCGACTTACATGAAAAACTGTTTTTT | CASSDLHEKLFF | TRBJ1-4 | NA | TRBV5-5 | NA
TGCAGCGTTGGTCCAGGGGGGAACACTGAAGCTTTCTTT | CSVGPGGNTEAFF | TRBJ1-1 | NA | TRBV29-1 | TRBD1
TGCGCCAGCAGCCATCGCCTGAGCGGGAGTCGGATCTATGAGCAGTTCTTC | CASSHRLSGSRIYEQFF | TRBJ2-1 | NA | TRBV4-1 | TRBD2
TGCGCCAGCAGTGACATGGGGGGGAATCGTCACAATGAGCAGTTCTTC | CASSDMGGNRHNEQFF | TRBJ2-1 | NA | TRBV10-2 | TRBD2
TGTGCCAGCAGCCCGTTTGGTGGGCGTGGTACTGAAGCTTTCTTT | CASSPFGGRGTEAFF | TRBJ1-1 | NA | TRBV7-9 | NA
TGTGCCATCAGTGATCGCAGGGTCGAGGGGGCCGGGGAGCTGTTTTTT | CAISDRRVEGAGELFF | TRBJ2-2 | NA | TRBV10-3 | NA
TGCGCCAGCAGCTTCGGGGGGAACACTGAAGCTTTCTTT | CASSFGGNTEAFF | TRBJ1-1 | once | TRBV5-1 | NA
TGTGCCAGCAGTAACTTACTCACAGATACGCAGTATTTT | CASSNLLTDTQYF | TRBJ2-3 | NA | TRBV27 | NA
TGTGCCAGCAGCTCATTGACAGGGGGCTCGAGGGGCTACACCTTC | CASSSLTGGSRGYTF | TRBJ1-2 | NA | TRBV7-9 | TRBD1
TGTGCCAGCAGCTTAGTTCCCGGGGGGGAGCAGTACTTC | CASSLVPGGEQYF | TRBJ2-7 | NA | TRBV11-2 | TRBD2
TGTGCCAGCAGCCCTTTACAGGGTTACGATGAGCAGTTCTTC | CASSPLQGYDEQFF | TRBJ2-1 | NA | TRBV11-2 | NA
TGTGCCAGCAGAACCGGGACAGTCTACGAGCAGTACTTC | CASRTGTVYEQYF | TRBJ2-7 | NA | TRBV6-1 | TRBD1